Following are 20 T cell receptor beta chains from one sample sequenced in a study of blood T cell repertoires in COVID-19. Profiled with immunoSEQ multiplex PCR; TCRdb holds only in-frame clones, not every one. The sample yields roughly 500,000 clones, approximately 88% seen once. The sample comprised PBMCs or T cells enriched from blood (not recorded which). Source of these receptors: a woman aged 40 to 50 who had recovered from COVID-19.

About this clone itself: A junction end diverges from the germline sequence, so it may reflect a read error. This chain uses TRBV9 with TRBJ2-1; 10 positions match TRBD1. The germline V gene has CDR1 SGDLS and CDR2 YYNGEE. The CDR3 runs to 15 residues. The DNA of the CDR3 is TGTGCTAGCAGCCCCAGGGACAGGGGTTTGGATGAGCAGTTCTTC. It encodes CASSPRDRGLDEQFF.

The V gene is TRBV10-1, the J gene TRBJ1-1, with D possibly matching TRBD1 (5 bases). This CDR3 spans 14 amino acids. The V gene's germline CDR1 is WNHNN and CDR2 SYGVQD (reference sequence). The germline V and J ends were trimmed by 1 base and 11 bases, with 17 bases remaining between them. CDR3 DNA: TGCGCCAGCAGTGAGTTCAAGGGGAACTTGCGGGCTTTCTTT. Its protein is CASSEFKGNLRAFF.

The chain recombines TRBV11-3 with TRBJ2-1; TRBD2 matches 7 bases. Germline V gives CDR1 SGHNT, CDR2 YENEEA. The CDR3 extends over 16 amino acids. Unmatched junction bases numbered 6, after V lost 1 base and J lost 3 bases. CDR3 loop: CASSLGGSGHYNEQFF. CDR3 coding DNA: TGTGCCAGCAGCTTAGGGGGTAGCGGGCACTACAATGAGCAGTTCTTC.

The chain uses TRBV30 and TRBJ2-3; D is unresolved. V was clipped by 4 bases and J by 0 bases, with 11 bases between them. Looked up from germline, CDR1 is GTSNPN and CDR2 is SVGIG (reference sequence). CDR3 length: 14 amino acids. DNA for the CDR3: TGTGCCTGGATCAGGAAGGCAAGCACAGATACGCAGTATTTT. This codes for CAWIRKASTDTQYF.

This clone was found once. This chain links TRBV4-3 with TRBJ2-1; 15 bases line up with TRBD2. Trimming took 2 bases from V and 9 from J; bases not matched to a gene: 5. There are 16 residues in the CDR3. Germline V lookup: CDR1 LGHNA, CDR2 YSLEER. The chain's CDR3 is CASSQRGLAGGSEQFF. DNA of the CDR3: TGCGCCAGCAGCCAAAGGGGACTAGCGGGAGGAAGTGAGCAGTTCTTC.

The genes are TRBV7-9 and TRBJ2-2; D not certain. The CDR3 length is 15 residues. Trimming removed 2 bases from V and 10 bases from J, with 17 bases in between. The germline gives CDR1 SEHNR, CDR2 FQNEAQ (reference sequence). CDR3 amino acids: CASSLMEITKKELFF. The CDR3 coding sequence is TGTGCCAGCAGCTTAATGGAGATAACCAAAAAGGAGCTGTTTTTT.

This chain links TRBV6-5 with TRBJ1-1; D is undetermined. The CDR3 is 13 amino acids. Germline V CDR1 and CDR2: MNHEY, SVGAGI. The V and J ends lost 8 bases and 0 bases respectively, with 10 bases between them. The CDR3 DNA reads TGTGCCAGCGCAGGCAGGCTGAACACTGAAGCTTTCTTT. This sequence encodes CASAGRLNTEAFF.

This chain links TRBV10-3 with TRBJ2-7; 8 nucleotides match TRBD1. This CDR3 comprises 14 residues. Germline lookup yields CDR1 ENHRY and CDR2 SYGVKD. V gave up 6 bases and J gave up 1 base; unmatched junction bases: 5. CDR3 DNA sequence: TGTGCCATCAGCGGACAGGGCTTTTCCTACGAGCAGTACTTC. It encodes CAISGQGFSYEQYF.

The rearrangement joins TRBV19 to TRBJ2-1; D is unclear. V lost 5 bases, J lost 9 bases, and 17 bases lay in between. The germline V gene has CDR1 LNHDA and CDR2 SQIVND (reference sequence). The CDR3 is 14 residues long. The CDR3 sequence: CASSPYVTTSEQFF. In DNA form, the CDR3 reads TGTGCCAGTAGTCCTTATGTCACGACAAGTGAGCAGTTCTTC.

This chain connects TRBV6-5 to TRBJ2-7, with a possible D match to TRBD2 (6 bases). The CDR3 has 14 amino acids. V shed 6 bases and J shed 4 bases, with 16 bases lying between them. Germline V gene sequence: CDR1 MNHEY, CDR2 SVGAGI. CDR3 region: CASSRGRRAYEQYF. CDR3 sequence (DNA): TGTGCCAGCAGCCGGGGTAGGAGGGCTTACGAGCAGTACTTC.

This chain connects TRBV6-5 to TRBJ1-5; D not resolved. The CDR3 contains 13 residues. Germline CDR1 is MNHEY and CDR2 is SVGAGI. V lost 3 bases and J 5 bases, leaving 8 bases between the germline ends. CDR3 nucleotides: TGTGCCAGCAGTTATGAGAGGGATCAGCCCCAGCATTTT. It is translated as CASSYERDQPQHF.

V gene TRBV30 combines with J gene TRBJ1-3; D may be TRBD1 (5 bases). The CDR3 extends over 14 amino acids. Germline CDR1 and CDR2: GTSNPN and SVGIG (reference sequence). The V gene lost 2 bases and the J gene lost 0 bases, with 8 bases spanning the gap. The CDR3 region is CAWSKGLSGNTIYF. The CDR3 nucleotides are TGTGCCTGGAGTAAGGGGCTCTCTGGAAACACCATATATTTT.

This clone was counted once. J is TRBJ2-2 and V is TRBV11-2, with 7 bases that match TRBD2. J lost 1 base, V lost 5 bases, and 7 bases had no gene match. This CDR3 spans 16 amino acids. CDR1 is SGHAT and CDR2 is FQNNGV in the germline V gene. CDR3 sequence: CASSPGPSGNTGELFF. Here the CDR3 DNA reads TGTGCCAGCAGCCCAGGACCTAGCGGGAACACCGGGGAGCTGTTTTTT.

This chain connects TRBV2 to TRBJ2-5; a possible D gene is TRBD1 (5 bases). V was clipped by 7 bases and J by 5 bases, with 20 bases between them. CDR1 SNHLY and CDR2 FYNNEI come from the germline V gene. The CDR3 consists of 15 residues. The CDR3 sequence is CASTSAAKRGETQYF. The CDR3 DNA reads as TGTGCCAGCACCTCGGCTGCCAAAAGGGGCGAGACCCAGTACTTC.

The V call is TRBV5-1, the J call TRBJ2-1; 11 bases fit TRBD2. Germline CDR1 and CDR2: SGHRS and YFSETQ. There are 17 residues in the CDR3. V lost 0 bases, J lost 4 bases, and 6 bases stayed unmatched. This CDR3 is CASSLAGRLAGYNEQFF. The CDR3 region has the DNA TGCGCCAGCAGCTTGGCCGGCCGACTAGCGGGGTACAATGAGCAGTTCTTC.

This clone was seen just once. The chain uses TRBV7-8 and TRBJ2-5; D perhaps matches TRBD2 (5 bases). Germline V gene lookup returns CDR1 SGHVS and CDR2 FQNEAQ. CDR3 length: 16 residues. The germline V and J ends were trimmed by 1 base and 1 base, with 13 bases remaining between them. The CDR3, as DNA: TGTGCCAGCAGCTTAGGGCCTAGCAGAGGCCAAGAGACCCAGTACTTC. Its protein product is CASSLGPSRGQETQYF. Supplemented by reference TRBV7-8 and TRBJ2-5, the full variable domain reads GAGVSQSPRYKVAKRGQDVALRCDPISGHVSLFWYQQALGQGPEFLTYFQNEAQLDKSGLPSDRFFAERPEGSVSTLKIQRTQQEDSAVYLCASSLGPSRGQETQYFGPGTRLLVL.

J is TRBJ2-7 and V is TRBV10-3; D possibly corresponds to TRBD2 (5 bases). Per germline, CDR1 ENHRY and CDR2 SYGVKD. CDR3 length: 15 residues. Deletions cut 0 bases from V and 6 bases from J, with 15 bases between. The CDR3: CAISESTGKSSEQYF. The CDR3 nucleotides read TGTGCCATCAGTGAGTCAACGGGAAAAAGTTCCGAGCAGTACTTC.

This chain joins TRBV4-1 and TRBJ1-6; 7 bases are shared with TRBD1. The CDR3 is 15 amino acids. Germline loops: CDR1 MGHRA, CDR2 YSYEKL. J was trimmed by 5 bases and V by 1 base; bases with no gene match: 2. The CDR3 loop is CASSQGQGNNSPLHF. The CDR3 nucleotides read TGCGCCAGCAGCCAAGGACAGGGTAATAATTCACCCCTCCACTTT.

The V and J genes are TRBV2 and TRBJ2-5; TRBD1 matches at 9 bases. CDR3 length: 15 residues. CDR1 and CDR2 (germline): SNHLY, FYNNEI. The junction had 4 bases not matched to a gene; V was cut back by 1 base and J by 4 bases. The CDR3 sequence: CASSEVGTGLETQYF. The CDR3 DNA reads TGTGCCAGCAGTGAAGTAGGGACAGGGTTAGAGACCCAGTACTTC. Using reference TRBV2 and TRBJ2-5 for the parts outside the CDR3, the full variable domain is EPEVTQTPSHQVTQMGQEVILRCVPISNHLYFYWYRQILGQKVEFLVSFYNNEISEKSEIFDDQFSVERPDGSNFTLKIRSTKLEDSAMYFCASSEVGTGLETQYFGPGTRLLVL.

This clone was picked up a small number of times. This chain uses TRBV6-5 with TRBJ1-5, with no clear D. Between the trimmed V and J ends, which lost 6 bases and 5 bases, there was a span of 17 bases. The CDR3 totals 15 residues. Germline values: CDR1 MNHEY, CDR2 SVGAGI. CDR3 DNA: TGTGCCAGCAGGCTGGCCGAGACAAGAGATCAGCCCCAGCATTTT. This sequence encodes CASRLAETRDQPQHF.